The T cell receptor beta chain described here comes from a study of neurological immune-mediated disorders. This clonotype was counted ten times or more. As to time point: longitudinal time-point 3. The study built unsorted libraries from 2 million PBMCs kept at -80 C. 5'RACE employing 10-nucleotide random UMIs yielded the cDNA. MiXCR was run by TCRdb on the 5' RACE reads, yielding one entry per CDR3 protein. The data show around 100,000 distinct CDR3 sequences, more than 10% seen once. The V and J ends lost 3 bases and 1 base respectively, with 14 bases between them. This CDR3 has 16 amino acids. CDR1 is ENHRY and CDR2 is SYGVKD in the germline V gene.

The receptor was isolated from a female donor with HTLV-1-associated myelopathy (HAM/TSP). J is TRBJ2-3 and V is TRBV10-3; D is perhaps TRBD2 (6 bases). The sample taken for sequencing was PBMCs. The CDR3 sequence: CAISDGTPGGTDTQYF. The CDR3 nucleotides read TGTGCCATCAGTGACGGGACTCCGGGAGGCACAGATACGCAGTATTTT.